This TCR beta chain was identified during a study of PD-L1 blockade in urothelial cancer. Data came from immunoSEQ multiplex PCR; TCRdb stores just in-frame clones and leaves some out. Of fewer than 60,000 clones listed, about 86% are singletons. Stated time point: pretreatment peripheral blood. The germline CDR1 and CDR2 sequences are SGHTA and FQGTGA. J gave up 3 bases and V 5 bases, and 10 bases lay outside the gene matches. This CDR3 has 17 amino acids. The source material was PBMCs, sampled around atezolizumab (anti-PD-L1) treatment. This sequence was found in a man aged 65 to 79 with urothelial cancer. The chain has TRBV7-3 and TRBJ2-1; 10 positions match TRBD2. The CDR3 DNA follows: TGTGCCAGCAGCGTACAAAGCGGGAGGGCCGGCTACAATGAGCAGTTCTTC. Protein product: CASSVQSGRAGYNEQFF.